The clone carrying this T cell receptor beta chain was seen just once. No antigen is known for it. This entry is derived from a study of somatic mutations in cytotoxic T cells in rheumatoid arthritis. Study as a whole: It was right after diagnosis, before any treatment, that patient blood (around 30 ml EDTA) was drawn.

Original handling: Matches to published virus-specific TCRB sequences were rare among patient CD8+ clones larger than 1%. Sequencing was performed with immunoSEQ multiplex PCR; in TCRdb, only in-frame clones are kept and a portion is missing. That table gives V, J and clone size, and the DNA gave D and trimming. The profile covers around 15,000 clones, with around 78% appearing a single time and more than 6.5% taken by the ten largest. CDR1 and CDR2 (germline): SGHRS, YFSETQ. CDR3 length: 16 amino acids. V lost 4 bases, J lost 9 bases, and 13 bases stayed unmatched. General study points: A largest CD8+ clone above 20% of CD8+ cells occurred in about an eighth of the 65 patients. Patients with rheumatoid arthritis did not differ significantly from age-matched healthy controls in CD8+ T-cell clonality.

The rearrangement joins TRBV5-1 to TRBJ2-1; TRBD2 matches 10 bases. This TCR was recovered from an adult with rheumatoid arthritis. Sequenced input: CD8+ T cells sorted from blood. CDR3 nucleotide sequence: TGCGCCAGCAGCCCCTTAGAGCGGGGGGGCTGGGGTGAGCAGTTCTTC. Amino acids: CASSPLERGGWGEQFF. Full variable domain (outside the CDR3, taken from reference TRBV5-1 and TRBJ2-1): KAGVTQTPRYLIKTRGQQVTLSCSPISGHRSVSWYQQTPGQGLQFLFEYFSETQRNKGNFPGRFSGRQFSNSRSEMNVSTLELGDSALYLCASSPLERGGWGEQFFGPGTRLTVL.